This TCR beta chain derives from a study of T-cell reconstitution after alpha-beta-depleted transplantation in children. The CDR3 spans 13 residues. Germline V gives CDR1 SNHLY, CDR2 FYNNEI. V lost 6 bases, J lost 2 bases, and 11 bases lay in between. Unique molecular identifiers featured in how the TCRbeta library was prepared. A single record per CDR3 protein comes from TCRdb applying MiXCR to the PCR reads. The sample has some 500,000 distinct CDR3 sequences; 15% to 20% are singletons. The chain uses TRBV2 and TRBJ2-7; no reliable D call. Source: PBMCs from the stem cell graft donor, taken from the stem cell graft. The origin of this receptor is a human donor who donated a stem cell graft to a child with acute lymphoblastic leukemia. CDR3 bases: TGTGCCAGCAGAGACGGGTGGACCTACGAGCAGTACTTC. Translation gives CASRDGWTYEQYF.